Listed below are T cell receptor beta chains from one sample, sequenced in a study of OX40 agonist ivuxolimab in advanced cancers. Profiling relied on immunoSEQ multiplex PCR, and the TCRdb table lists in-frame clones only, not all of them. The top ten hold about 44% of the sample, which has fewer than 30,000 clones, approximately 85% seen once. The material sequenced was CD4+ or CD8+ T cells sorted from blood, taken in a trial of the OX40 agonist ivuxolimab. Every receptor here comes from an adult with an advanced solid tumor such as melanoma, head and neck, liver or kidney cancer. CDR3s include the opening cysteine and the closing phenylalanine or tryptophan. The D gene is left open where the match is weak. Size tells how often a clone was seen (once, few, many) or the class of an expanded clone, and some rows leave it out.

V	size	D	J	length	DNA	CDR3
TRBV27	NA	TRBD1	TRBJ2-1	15	TGTGCCAGCAGCAAGACCGGGACAGGAGACAATGAGCAGTTCTTC	CASSKTGTGDNEQFF
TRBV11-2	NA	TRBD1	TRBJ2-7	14	TGTGCCAGCAGCCTTACAGGGGGCTACTACGAGCAGTACTTC	CASSLTGGYYEQYF
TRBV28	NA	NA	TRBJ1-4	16	TGTGCCAGCAGTACCGTTGTGCGGGATAAGCTGGAAAAACTGTTTTTT	CASSTVVRDKLEKLFF
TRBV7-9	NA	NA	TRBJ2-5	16	TGTGCCAGCAGCCGTACAGGGATGCGGAGCGCGGAGACCCAGTACTTC	CASSRTGMRSAETQYF
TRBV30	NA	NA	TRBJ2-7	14	TGTGCCTGGAGTGTAGGTCAGGGGGGCTACGAGCAGTACTTC	CAWSVGQGGYEQYF
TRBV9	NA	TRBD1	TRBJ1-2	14	TGTGCCAGCAGCGTAGTGGGACAGGGAGGTGGCTACACCTTC	CASSVVGQGGGYTF
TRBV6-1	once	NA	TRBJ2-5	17	TGTGCCAGCAGTGCCGAGGCAGGGGGACTCATGCACCAGACCCAGTACTTC	CASSAEAGGLMHQTQYF
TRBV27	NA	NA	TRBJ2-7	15	TGTGCCAGCAGTTTGGCGGGGATCAACTCCTACGAGCAGTACTTC	CASSLAGINSYEQYF
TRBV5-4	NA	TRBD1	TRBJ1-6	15	TGTGCCAGCAGCTCTATTGACAGGGATAATTCACCCCTCCACTTT	CASSSIDRDNSPLHF
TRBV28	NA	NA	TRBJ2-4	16	TGTGCCAGCAGTCCTTTTGGGGGGCTAGCCAAAAACATTCAGTACTTC	CASSPFGGLAKNIQYF
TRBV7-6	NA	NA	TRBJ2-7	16	TGTGCCAGCAGCTCCTCCTTGGGAAAGAGCTCCTACGAGCAGTACTTC	CASSSSLGKSSYEQYF
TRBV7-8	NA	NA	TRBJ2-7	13	TGTGCCAGCAGCTTAGCCTCTCACTACGAGCAGTACTTC	CASSLASHYEQYF
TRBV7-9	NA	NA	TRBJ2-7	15	TGTGCCAGCAGCTTAGGACCGAGGGAATGGAACGAGCAGTACTTC	CASSLGPREWNEQYF
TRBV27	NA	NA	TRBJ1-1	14	TGTGCCAGCAGTTTAGGGGGGGGGAACACTGAAGCTTTCTTT	CASSLGGGNTEAFF
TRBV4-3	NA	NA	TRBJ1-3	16	TGCGCCAGCAGCCACAATACCGATGTTTCGGGAAACACCATATATTTT	CASSHNTDVSGNTIYF
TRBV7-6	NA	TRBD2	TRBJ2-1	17	TGTGCCAGCAGCTTCGGGACTAGCGGGGGCCGGTACAATGAGCAGTTCTTC	CASSFGTSGGRYNEQFF
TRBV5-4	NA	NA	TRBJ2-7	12	TGTGCCAGCAGCTTGGTTTCCAACGAGCAGTACTTC	CASSLVSNEQYF
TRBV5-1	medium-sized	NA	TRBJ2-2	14	TGCGCCAGCAGCAGAGCCGGGACGGACGAAGAGCTGTTTTTT	CASSRAGTDEELFF
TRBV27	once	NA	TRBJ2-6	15	TGTGCCAGCAGTTTGGGTCAGTCTGGGGCCAACGTCCTGACTTTC	CASSLGQSGANVLTF
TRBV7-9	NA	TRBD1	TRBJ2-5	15	TGTGCCAGCAGCTTAGGGACCAGGGGGCTGGAGACCCAGTACTTC	CASSLGTRGLETQYF
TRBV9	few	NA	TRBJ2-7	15	TGTGCCAGCAGCGTTTCCTCGAGTAAATCGAACGAGCAGTACTTC	CASSVSSSKSNEQYF
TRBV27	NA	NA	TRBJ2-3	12	TGTGCCAGCAGCCCAAATCAAGATACGCAGTATTTT	CASSPNQDTQYF
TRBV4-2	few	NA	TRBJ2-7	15	TGTGCCAGCAGCCAAGATGAGCAGGGCTTCTACGAGCAGTACTTC	CASSQDEQGFYEQYF
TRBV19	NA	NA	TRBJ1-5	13	TGTGCCAGTACCCAAGGACAGAATCAGCCCCAGCATTTT	CASTQGQNQPQHF
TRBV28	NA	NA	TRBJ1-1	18	TGTGCCAGCAGTTTCTCCATACTGCGGGACGGAGCGAACACTGAAGCTTTCTTT	CASSFSILRDGANTEAFF
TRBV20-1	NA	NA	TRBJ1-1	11	TGCAGTGCTAGAGATGACACTGAAGCTTTCTTT	CSARDDTEAFF
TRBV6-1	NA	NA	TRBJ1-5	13	TGTGCCAGCAGTGATTTCACACCTCAGCCCCAGCATTTT	CASSDFTPQPQHF
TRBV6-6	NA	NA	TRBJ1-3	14	TGTGCCAGCAGAAAGGACTGGGCTCTGGAAACACCATATTTT	CASRKDWALETPYF
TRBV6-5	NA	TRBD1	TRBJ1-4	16	TGTGCCAGCAGTTACTCCCAGGGGGTGAATAATGAAAAACTGTTTTTT	CASSYSQGVNNEKLFF
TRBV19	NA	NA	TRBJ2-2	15	TGTGCCAGTAGTATAGTGTTAGGGGAGGCCGGGGAGCTGTTTTTT	CASSIVLGEAGELFF
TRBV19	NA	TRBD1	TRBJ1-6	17	TGTGCCAGTAGTACCCCCGGCGGGGACAGGGGACGGTCACCCCTCCACTTT	CASSTPGGDRGRSPLHF
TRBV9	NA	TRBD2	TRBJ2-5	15	TGTGCCAGCTGCACTAGCGGGGGGGCTCAGGAGACCCAGTACTTC	CASCTSGGAQETQYF
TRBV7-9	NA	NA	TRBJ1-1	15	TGTGCCAGCAGCTTAGAGGACCCCAGGGTTACTGAAGCTTTCTTT	CASSLEDPRVTEAFF
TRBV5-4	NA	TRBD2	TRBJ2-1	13	TGTGCCAGCAGAAGCGGGGGCCCGGATGAGCAGTTCTTC	CASRSGGPDEQFF
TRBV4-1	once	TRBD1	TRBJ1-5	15	TGCGCCAGCAGCCAAGGGGACAGGGCGGGTCAGCCCCAGCATTTT	CASSQGDRAGQPQHF
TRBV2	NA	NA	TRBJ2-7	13	TGTGCCAGCACCGGGGACCGGATCTACGAGCAGTACTTC	CASTGDRIYEQYF
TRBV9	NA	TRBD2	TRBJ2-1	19	TGTGCCAGCAGCGTCCCAACCGGGACTAGGGATAATCCCTACAATGAGCAGTTCTTC	CASSVPTGTRDNPYNEQFF
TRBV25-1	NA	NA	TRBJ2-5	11	TGTGCCAGCAGTCCGGCAGAGACCCAGTACTTC	CASSPAETQYF
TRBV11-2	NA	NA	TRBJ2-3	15	TGTGCCAGCAGCTTTAGGTGGGGGAGCACAGATACGCAGTATTTT	CASSFRWGSTDTQYF
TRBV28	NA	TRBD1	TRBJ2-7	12	TGTGCCAGCAGCACAGGGGGCTACGAGCAGTACTTC	CASSTGGYEQYF
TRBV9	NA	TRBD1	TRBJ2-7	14	TGTGCCAGCAGCGTCTCAGGGGGCTCCTACGAGCAGTACTTC	CASSVSGGSYEQYF
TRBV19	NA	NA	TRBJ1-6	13	TGTGCCAGTAATCGCGGATTCCATTCACCCCTCCACTTT	CASNRGFHSPLHF
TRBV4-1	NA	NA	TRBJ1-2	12	TGCGCCAGCAGCAGAAAGACCTATGGCTACACCTTC	CASSRKTYGYTF
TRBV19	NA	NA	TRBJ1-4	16	TGTGCCAGTAGTATAGACTCCGTCGTTGCCATGAATGAACTGTTTTTT	CASSIDSVVAMNELFF
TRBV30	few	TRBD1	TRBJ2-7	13	TGTGCCTGGGCTCCGACAGGGTCCTACGAGCAGTACTTC	CAWAPTGSYEQYF
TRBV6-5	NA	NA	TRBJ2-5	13	TGTGCCAGCAGTTACGGTGGTTCAGGGGCCCAGTACTTC	CASSYGGSGAQYF
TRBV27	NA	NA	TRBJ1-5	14	TGTGCCAGCAGTCTCAGGGTTAACAATCAGCCCCAGCATTTT	CASSLRVNNQPQHF
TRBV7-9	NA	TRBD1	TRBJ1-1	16	TGTGCCAGCAGCCCCCCAGGTGTTGCAGGGGGAACTGAAGCTTTCTTT	CASSPPGVAGGTEAFF
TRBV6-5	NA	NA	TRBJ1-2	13	TGTGCCAGCAGTTACTATGGAGGGTATGGCTACACCTTC	CASSYYGGYGYTF
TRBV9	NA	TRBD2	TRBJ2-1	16	TGTGCCAGCAGCTTGGGACTAGCGGACTCCTACAATGAGCAGTTCTTC	CASSLGLADSYNEQFF
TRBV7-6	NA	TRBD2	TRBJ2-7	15	TGTGCCAGCAGCCTAGCGGGGGGGCTTGGGCGCGAGCAGTACTTC	CASSLAGGLGREQYF
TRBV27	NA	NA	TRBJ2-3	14	TGTGCCAGCAGTGTGATTAGCGGCTGGGATACGCAGTATTTT	CASSVISGWDTQYF
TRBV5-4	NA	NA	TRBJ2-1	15	TGTGCCAGCAGCCCCGGGATAGATCAGGTCTATGAGCAGTTCTTC	CASSPGIDQVYEQFF
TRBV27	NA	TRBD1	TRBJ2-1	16	TGTGCCAGCAGAGAACCAGGGGGCTCGAGGGACAATGAGCAGTTCTTC	CASREPGGSRDNEQFF